This TCR beta chain was documented in a study of blood T cells in healthy people across ages. In the study overall: Template switching caught about one barcoded beta molecule for each two T cells.

Primed by a sample-barcoded 5' primer and a J-beta primer mix, a second PCR proceeded for 7 to 11 cycles. Each TCR beta cDNA got a 12-nucleotide random molecular identifier. TCRdb called the 5' RACE reads again in MiXCR, with one record for every CDR3 protein. The repertoire holds around 1,000,000 distinct CDR3 sequences, roughly a quarter seen once, with about 0.72% in the top ten. This CDR3 has 15 amino acids. Per the germline V gene, CDR1 is SNHLY and CDR2 is FYNNEI. These same data were also listed under a study on T cells of mothers and their children. That report adds: All donors were healthy and Caucasian; they were a few mothers and their six children. Barcodes and 2-4 random nucleotides were added by M1S in the second PCR.

Sequenced: blood. This TCR was sampled from a girl aged 2 to 10 in good health. The J gene is TRBJ2-5, the V gene TRBV2; 11 bases fit TRBD2. The DNA end favors TRBJ2-1, so the J call may be wrong. In DNA, the CDR3 is TGTGCCAGCAGTGAACGACTAGCGGGAAGTAGGGAGCAGTTCTTC. This gives the protein CASSERLAGSREQFF.